This record looks at one T cell receptor beta chain sequence and its context. What it binds is not known. This sample is part of a study of cytomegalovirus exposure and HLA in healthy donors. Study information: Earlier findings included 90 million to 120 million unique TCR beta sequences obtained from 150 million to 200 million T cells. General observations from the study: Later analysis demonstrated an association between a missense DCLRE1C variant and TCR beta V- and J-gene trimming.

The V gene lost 7 bases and the J gene lost 0 bases, with 18 bases spanning the gap. CDR3 size: 15 residues. Germline CDR1 and CDR2: GTSNPN and SVGIG (reference sequence). Both 60 Vbeta primers and 13 Jbeta primers went into the PCR. Some clones are missing from TCRdb's copy, which holds only in-frame ones; the method was immunoSEQ multiplex PCR. The table lists about 130,000 clones, 70% to 80% of them singletons, with 2% in the top ten. The donors were healthy bone marrow donors. Sequenced: PBMCs. The sequence came from a man younger than 45 in good health and CMV-seronegative. This chain uses TRBV30 with TRBJ1-1, with D uncertain. CDR3 sequence (DNA): TGTGCCTACCACATGGTATGGCCAATGAACACTGAAGCTTTCTTT. This sequence encodes CAYHMVWPMNTEAFF.